These 4 T cell receptor beta chains were sequenced from one sample in a study of blood T cell repertoires in COVID-19. Profiled with immunoSEQ multiplex PCR; TCRdb holds only in-frame clones, not every one. This sample carries about 230,000 clones, about nine tenths of them seen once, and the ten largest clones take 2% to 2.5%. Sequencing used PBMCs or T cells enriched from blood (not recorded which). These receptors were taken from a woman aged 35 to 49 with acute COVID-19.

The chain carries TRBV25-1 and TRBJ1-5, with no clear D. Germline lookup yields CDR1 MGHDK and CDR2 SYGVNS. Trimming left V 3 bases short and J 6 bases short, with 6 bases between. CDR3 size: 12 residues. The CDR3 bases are TGTGCCAGCAGTGAGGGAGGTCAGCCCCAGCATTTT. It encodes CASSEGGQPQHF.

This clone was seen many times. The chain links TRBV4-3 to TRBJ1-2; D is undetermined. The CDR3 has 15 amino acids. Germline-derived CDR1 and CDR2 are LGHNA and YSLEER. Trimming removed 3 bases at V and 4 bases at J, with 15 bases between. The CDR3 loop reads CASSQVPGSRYGYTF. The DNA for the CDR3 is TGCGCCAGCAGCCAGGTCCCGGGGTCCCGCTATGGCTACACCTTC.

The chain joins TRBV9 to TRBJ2-7; 8 bases agree with TRBD1. The J segment lost 5 bases and the V segment lost 3 bases, leaving 10 bases of the junction unmatched. There are 15 residues in the CDR3. Germline CDR1 reads SGDLS; CDR2 reads YYNGEE. CDR3 in amino acids: CASSEQGVLGDEQYF. The DNA of the CDR3 is TGTGCCAGCAGCGAACAGGGGGTCCTTGGAGACGAGCAGTACTTC.

V is TRBV3-1 (or the pseudogene TRBV3-2) and J is TRBJ2-1; 11 bases fit TRBD1. The CDR3 extends over 17 amino acids. V shed 3 bases, J shed 5 bases, and the junction held 9 bases outside the gene matches. Germline-derived CDR1 and CDR2 are LGHDT and YNNKEL (reference sequence). The CDR3 DNA sequence: TGTGCCAGCAGCCAGTGGGGTGGGACAGGGGGTCACAATGAGCAGTTCTTC. Amino acids: CASSQWGGTGGHNEQFF.